The next 4 T cell receptor beta chains were all read from a single sample in a study of T cell repertoires in cytomegalovirus infection (dated by TCRdb to between 2019 and 2020). The sequencer listed for this sample is Illumina HiSeq 1500. TCRdb reworked the public reads: Q25 trimming with fastp, MiXCR clone assembly, productive beta chains retained. Under each unique CDR3 protein, matching rows form one entry showing the most common genes and DNA. The sample table lists roughly 320,000 distinct CDR3 sequences, 8% to 9.5% of them with a count of one. The ten largest account for about 3.9% of the sample. Sequencing input: PBMCs. The receptor source for this set is a human donor in good health (CMV status not recorded). Some clones in this sample may be carry-over from other donors' samples.

This chain joins TRBV28 and TRBJ1-6; the D gene is possibly TRBD1 (6 bases). Per the germline V gene, CDR1 is MDHEN and CDR2 is SYDVKM. This CDR3 comprises 14 residues. V was pared by 5 bases and J by 10 bases, with 15 bases between. CDR3 amino acids: CASSPGTLNSPLHF. CDR3 in DNA: TGTGCCAGCAGTCCCGGGACATTAAACTCACCCCTCCACTTT.

This clonotype was seen many times. The rearrangement uses TRBV27 and TRBJ2-2, with D perhaps TRBD1 or TRBD2 (6 bases each). V lost 5 bases to trimming and J lost 7 bases, with 20 bases between them. The germline CDR1 and CDR2 sequences are MNHEY and SMNVEV (reference sequence). The CDR3 extends over 16 amino acids. CDR3 region: CASSGRGGGGLGELFF. The CDR3 nucleotides read TGTGCCAGCAGTGGACGAGGGGGTGGGGGGCTCGGGGAGCTGTTTTTT.

This sequence joins TRBV7-2 and TRBJ2-5; D remains ambiguous. Germline CDR1 SGHTA, CDR2 FQGNSA. The CDR3 has 15 residues. V lost 1 base and J lost 0, with 9 bases in between. CDR3 sequence: CASSLEARYQETQYF. Here the CDR3 DNA reads TGTGCCAGCAGCTTAGAGGCCAGATACCAAGAGACCCAGTACTTC.

This clonotype was seen a handful of times. The chain couples TRBV29-1 to TRBJ2-5; 9 bases map to TRBD2. Germline CDR1 SQVTM, CDR2 ANQGSEA. This CDR3 is 15 amino acids long. V lost 6 bases, J lost 5 bases, and 13 bases stayed unmatched. The CDR3 nucleotides are TGCAGCGTGGGGAGAGGGGCTAGCGGGACCGAGACCCAGTACTTC. Protein: CSVGRGASGTETQYF.